A single sample gave rise to the 26 T cell receptor beta chains below, sequenced in a study of CD8+ T cells in alopecia areata. RNA, once extracted, was reverse transcribed into cDNA for use as the sequencing template. Clones were read by immunoSEQ multiplex PCR, and TCRdb kept only the in-frame ones, dropping some. In the table there are about 280,000 clones, nearly 60% of which are singletons. This sample's treatment: oral pan-JAK inhibitor, 5-10 mg twice daily. Sequencing was performed on CD4+ T cells sorted from blood, taken at week 24, from a patient treated with tofacitinib. Source of these receptors: a human donor with alopecia areata.

The chain joins TRBV5-1 to TRBJ2-5; D uncertain. Germline V gene sequence: CDR1 SGHRS, CDR2 YFSETQ. This CDR3 spans 14 amino acids. V was pared by 0 bases and J by 4 bases, with 10 bases between. The CDR3 region is CASSLGPWGETQYF. The CDR3 coding sequence is TGCGCCAGCAGCTTGGGGCCGTGGGGAGAGACCCAGTACTTC.

Only a few counts were recorded for this clone. This chain joins TRBV28 and TRBJ1-6; a weak D match, TRBD1 (5 bases). Germline loops: CDR1 MDHEN, CDR2 SYDVKM. The V end lost 6 bases, the J end lost 5 bases, and 8 bases lay between the germline ends. The CDR3 has 13 residues. CDR3 coding DNA: TGTGCCAGCAGGACAGCTAATAATTCACCCCTCCACTTT. Translated, it gives CASRTANNSPLHF.

The rearrangement uses TRBV30 and TRBJ2-5, with D uncertain. V was trimmed by 3 bases and J by 1 base, leaving 6 bases between them. Germline V lookup: CDR1 GTSNPN, CDR2 SVGIG (reference sequence). The CDR3 is 12 residues long. This CDR3 reads CAWSGIQETQYF. The CDR3 DNA follows: TGTGCCTGGAGCGGAATCCAAGAGACCCAGTACTTC.

The V and J genes are TRBV4-2 and TRBJ1-5, with a possible D match to TRBD1 (6 bases). CDR1 and CDR2 from the germline V gene are LGHNA and YNFKEQ. This CDR3 is built from 14 residues. The V gene lost 4 bases and the J gene lost 0 bases, with 7 bases spanning the gap. The CDR3 DNA reads TGTGCCAGCAGCCGGACAGATAGCAATCAGCCCCAGCATTTT. Translating it yields CASSRTDSNQPQHF.

This clone has at least ten counts. V gene TRBV30 combines with J gene TRBJ2-3; no firm D call. This CDR3 has 12 amino acids. The germline gives CDR1 GTSNPN, CDR2 SVGIG (reference sequence). V dropped 0 bases and J dropped 5 bases, with 6 bases sitting between them. CDR3 nucleotides: TGTGCCTGGAGTGTAGGCGAAGATACGCAGTATTTT. Translating it yields CAWSVGEDTQYF.

This clone was seen a few times. The rearrangement links TRBV4-1 to TRBJ2-3; a weak D match, TRBD2 (5 bases). The germline V gene encodes CDR1 MGHRA and CDR2 YSYEKL. The V end was cut by 1 base, the J end by 6 bases, with 5 bases between. The CDR3 consists of 12 residues. Here the CDR3 DNA reads TGCGCCAGCAGCCAAGCGGGGGATACGCAGTATTTT. The encoded protein is CASSQAGDTQYF.

The rearrangement links TRBV7-2 to TRBJ1-3, with D unresolved. The V and J ends lost 8 bases and 1 base respectively, with 12 bases between them. This CDR3 spans 14 amino acids. CDR1 SGHTA and CDR2 FQGNSA come from the germline V gene. CDR3 amino acids: CASSHSGSGNTIYF. DNA of the CDR3: TGTGCCAGCTCTCACTCTGGGTCTGGAAACACCATATATTTT.

The gene calls are TRBV30 and TRBJ1-1; 11 nucleotides line up with TRBD1. This CDR3 is built from 12 residues. V dropped 4 bases and J dropped 10; count of bases not matched to a gene: 5. In germline, CDR1 is GTSNPN, CDR2 SVGIG (reference sequence). CDR3 loop: CAWTGQGAGAFF. The CDR3 nucleotides read TGTGCCTGGACCGGACAGGGGGCAGGAGCTTTCTTT.

To note about this clone: The identical CDR3 is also encoded by other nucleotide sequences in the sample. The chain links TRBV20-1 to TRBJ2-7; no definite D call. The CDR3 covers 11 residues. Looked up from germline, CDR1 is DFQATT and CDR2 is SNEGSKA (reference sequence). Trimming stripped 1 base from V and 1 base from J, with 2 bases between. As DNA, the CDR3 is TGCAGTGCTAGAGGTTCCTACGAGCAGTACTTC. Protein sequence: CSARGSYEQYF.

This chain joins TRBV6-5 and TRBJ1-1, with D possibly matching TRBD1 (5 bases). Trimming removed 6 bases from V and 0 bases from J, with 14 bases in between. This CDR3 has 15 residues. CDR1 is MNHEY, CDR2 SVGAGI, per germline. The CDR3 sequence is CASRASGTVNTEAFF. The CDR3 DNA sequence: TGTGCCAGCAGAGCATCCGGGACGGTGAACACTGAAGCTTTCTTT.

The chain links TRBV4-3 to TRBJ2-7; 10 positions match TRBD2. Per the germline V gene, CDR1 is LGHNA and CDR2 is YSLEER. V gave up 4 bases and J gave up 2 bases; unmatched junction bases: 5. The CDR3 is 15 amino acids. DNA for the CDR3: TGCGCCAGCAGCCCCAGGACTAGCGGAACCTACGAGCAGTACTTC. Protein sequence: CASSPRTSGTYEQYF.

This chain connects TRBV29-1 to TRBJ2-3; 9 nucleotides agree with TRBD1. The germline CDR1 and CDR2 sequences are SQVTM and ANQGSEA. V shed 3 bases and J 6 bases; nucleotides not matched to a gene: 7. The CDR3 is 14 amino acids. Here the CDR3 DNA reads TGCAGCGTTGACAGGACAGGGGCCGTGGATACGCAGTATTTT. This translates into CSVDRTGAVDTQYF.

The rearrangement joins TRBV25-1 to TRBJ2-5; D not certain. V was cut by 2 bases and J by 5 bases, with 18 bases left in between. Per germline, CDR1 MGHDK and CDR2 SYGVNS. The length of the CDR3 is 16 residues. CDR3 DNA: TGTGCCAGCAGTGAACCCCGTGGCGGTGTGGGCGAGACCCAGTACTTC. It translates to CASSEPRGGVGETQYF. The full variable domain, completed using reference TRBV25-1 and TRBJ2-5, is EADIYQTPRYLVIGTGKKITLECSQTMGHDKMYWYQQDPGMELHLIHYSYGVNSTEKGDLSSESTVSRIRTEHFPLTLESARPSHTSQYLCASSEPRGGVGETQYFGPGTRLLVL.

This clone was counted once. Other nucleotide sequences in the sample specify the same CDR3. The CDR3 sequence is CSARKETQYF. The CDR3 DNA sequence: TGCAGTGCTAGGAAGGAGACCCAGTACTTC. V and J are TRBV20-1 and TRBJ2-5, with D unclear. Per germline, CDR1 DFQATT and CDR2 SNEGSKA (reference sequence). There are 10 residues in the CDR3. V lost 3 bases, J lost 5 bases, and 4 bases lay in between.

CDR3 residues: CASENPLAGGFNEQFF. In DNA form, the CDR3 reads TGTGCCAGCGAGAACCCTTTGGCGGGGGGGTTCAATGAGCAGTTCTTC. The V call is TRBV4-2, the J call TRBJ2-1; 9 bases match TRBD2. The CDR3 contains 16 residues. CDR1 and CDR2 from the germline V gene are LGHNA and YNFKEQ. The trim removed 8 bases at V and 6 bases at J, leaving 14 bases unmatched.

Only one count was recorded for this clone. The V and J genes are TRBV7-2 and TRBJ1-6; TRBD1 aligns across 8 bases. Germline CDR1 SGHTA, CDR2 FQGNSA. The CDR3 totals 13 residues. The V and J ends lost 5 bases and 18 bases, in that order; junction bases with no gene match: 12. CDR3: CASSPRQGPPYHF. The CDR3 DNA follows: TGTGCCAGCAGCCCGCGACAGGGGCCGCCATACCACTTT.

The V gene is TRBV6-6, the J gene TRBJ1-1; 10 bases line up with TRBD1. The V and J ends lost 5 bases and 4 bases, in that order; junction bases with no gene match: 4. Germline CDR1 MNHNY, CDR2 SVGAGI (reference sequence). There are 14 residues in the CDR3. CDR3 in amino acids: CASSRDRGGTEAFF. The CDR3 DNA sequence: TGTGCCAGCAGTCGGGACAGGGGAGGCACTGAAGCTTTCTTT.

The chain joins TRBV30 to TRBJ2-7, with TRBD1 matching 12 bases. The V gene's germline CDR1 is GTSNPN and CDR2 SVGIG (reference sequence). There are 16 residues in the CDR3. The V gene end was trimmed by 0 bases and the J gene end by 4 bases; junction bases not matched to a gene: 7. The CDR3 sequence: CAWSVRGQGARYEQYF. The CDR3 nucleotides read TGTGCCTGGAGTGTAAGGGGACAGGGGGCGAGATACGAGCAGTACTTC.

This clone has just a few counts. The V gene is TRBV29-1, the J gene TRBJ2-3; perhaps TRBD2 as D (6 bases). The CDR3 is 13 amino acids. Germline V lookup: CDR1 SQVTM, CDR2 ANQGSEA. The V end lost 7 bases, the J end lost 0 bases, and 11 bases lay between the germline ends. Written as DNA, the CDR3 is TGCAGCGCGGGGGAAACTAGCACAGATACGCAGTATTTT. This sequence encodes CSAGETSTDTQYF.

This chain connects TRBV5-1 to TRBJ2-3; weak D call: TRBD2 (5 bases). Deletions cut 0 bases from V and 2 bases from J, with 10 bases between. The CDR3 runs to 15 residues. Germline values: CDR1 SGHRS, CDR2 YFSETQ. The DNA of the CDR3 is TGCGCCAGCAGCTTGGGGGAGCTGATCACAGATACGCAGTATTTT. Translating gives CASSLGELITDTQYF.

The CDR3 nucleotides read TGTGCCAGCAGCTTTGCTAGCGGGGGTAACAATGAGCAGTTCTTC. It codes for CASSFASGGNNEQFF. The chain carries TRBV11-3 and TRBJ2-1; TRBD2 matches 10 bases. The CDR3 is 15 amino acids. Trimming cost V 3 bases and J 5 bases; bases outside gene matches: 4. Germline CDR1 is SGHNT and CDR2 is YENEEA.

This clone came up many times. The same CDR3 arises from other DNA sequences in this sample as well. The chain carries TRBV18 and TRBJ2-7; D unclear. The CDR3 runs to 13 residues. CDR1 and CDR2 from the germline V gene are KGHSH and LQKENI. V was cut by 4 bases and J by 2 bases, with 9 bases left in between. DNA of the CDR3: TGTGCCAGCTCACAAGACGGTACCTACGAGCAGTACTTC. Protein sequence: CASSQDGTYEQYF.

In its sample, this clone was seen a few times. The same CDR3 can be traced to other DNA sequences in this sample. The V and J genes are TRBV29-1 and TRBJ2-5; possibly TRBD1 for D (6 bases). The CDR3 length is 11 residues. Germline values: CDR1 SQVTM, CDR2 ANQGSEA. The germline V and J ends were trimmed by 6 bases and 2 bases, with 7 bases remaining between them. CDR3 sequence: CSVDRQETQYF. CDR3 DNA sequence: TGCAGCGTCGACAGGCAAGAGACCCAGTACTTC.

The chain employs TRBV27 and TRBJ1-5; 8 bases are a match to TRBD1. In germline, CDR1 is MNHEY, CDR2 SMNVEV (reference sequence). This CDR3 contains 18 residues. With 5 bases clipped from V and 0 bases from J, the junction kept 12 bases outside the gene matches. The CDR3 DNA sequence: TGTGCCAGCAGTAGCCGCCGGAACAGGGGGTATAGCAATCAGCCCCAGCATTTT. This translates into CASSSRRNRGYSNQPQHF.

This sequence joins TRBV30 and TRBJ1-2; tentative D call: TRBD1 (6 bases). The CDR3 consists of 15 residues. The germline gives CDR1 GTSNPN, CDR2 SVGIG (reference sequence). The V and J ends lost 1 base and 5 bases respectively, with 17 bases between them. The CDR3 reads CAWSARTDAQYGYTF. The CDR3 coding sequence is TGTGCCTGGAGTGCCCGGACAGACGCCCAGTATGGCTACACCTTC.

This chain joins TRBV6-5 and TRBJ2-3; 13 bases align to TRBD2. V was pared by 7 bases and J by 3 bases, with 4 bases of the junction left unmatched. The CDR3 is 15 amino acids. The germline V gene encodes CDR1 MNHEY and CDR2 SVGAGI. The CDR3 coding sequence is TGTGCCAGCATCCTACTAGCGGGGGGGACAGATACGCAGTATTTT. This gives the protein CASILLAGGTDTQYF.